Each of the 13 T cell receptor beta chains below was sequenced from the same sample in a study of T cells in Graves' hyperthyroidism and ophthalmopathy. Template material for amplifying TCR beta CDR3 regions consisted of RNA transcripts. Carried out on the TCR CDR3, a first-round RT-PCR used the HTBI primer set. TCRdb ran MiXCR on the multiplex PCR reads and lists one entry per CDR3 protein. This sample has around 540,000 distinct CDR3 sequences, with around 42% found just once. The sequencing input was peripheral blood or thyroid tissue (not recorded which). The receptor set was obtained from a woman between 18 and 29 years old with Graves' hyperthyroidism.

This clonotype occurred a few times. The chain uses TRBV2 and TRBJ1-5; D gene uncertain. Germline V gives CDR1 SNHLY, CDR2 FYNNEI. V was shortened by 6 bases and J by 1 base, with 10 bases between the two germline ends. The CDR3 contains 14 residues. The CDR3 DNA reads TGTGCCAGCAGCCACATGAGGAGCAATCAGCCCCAGCATTTT. This gives the protein CASSHMRSNQPQHF.

The chain combines TRBV12-3 or TRBV12-4 with TRBJ1-5; possible D gene TRBD1, 5 bases. Trimming cost V 6 bases and J 2 bases, with 11 bases left between them. This CDR3 region has 14 residues. DNA of the CDR3: TGTGCCAGCAGCCCCAGGGACCGCAATCAGCCCCAGCATTTT. This codes for CASSPRDRNQPQHF.

This clonotype was found many times. CDR3 nucleotides: TGTGCCAGCAGTCCCGACAGGGCGAGCAATCAGCCCCAGCATTTT. Translated, it gives CASSPDRASNQPQHF. The chain employs TRBV9 and TRBJ1-5; 7 positions agree with TRBD1. V shed 5 bases and J 1 base; nucleotides not matched to a gene: 6. The CDR3 length is 15 residues. Germline V lookup: CDR1 SGDLS, CDR2 YYNGEE.

Ten or more counts support this clonotype. This chain connects TRBV2 to TRBJ1-3; D is unclear. The CDR3 covers 15 residues. V dropped 5 bases and J dropped 2 bases, with 13 bases sitting between them. Germline CDR1 reads SNHLY; CDR2 reads FYNNEI. The CDR3 DNA sequence: TGTGCCAGCAGTTCCCTGGGTCTCACTGGAAACACCATATATTTT. Translated, it gives CASSSLGLTGNTIYF.

The chain employs TRBV29-1 and TRBJ2-5, with TRBD2 identical over 11 bases. V dropped 5 bases and J dropped 0; count of bases not matched to a gene: 5. Germline V gene sequence: CDR1 SQVTM, CDR2 ANQGSEA. The CDR3 has 15 amino acids. The CDR3, as DNA: TGCAGCGTTTTCGGACTAGCGGGTTACCAAGAGACCCAGTACTTC. Amino acids: CSVFGLAGYQETQYF.

The sample holds a few counts of this clonotype. Germline and junction disagree at one end, which may indicate a read error. The chain uses TRBV7-2 and TRBJ1-4, with D perhaps TRBD1 (5 bases). This CDR3 region has 16 residues. CDR1 SGHTA and CDR2 FQGNSA come from the germline V gene. DNA of the CDR3: TGCGCCAGCAGCCAAGATCGGGGGTTAACTAATGAAAAACTGTTTTTT. This gives the protein CASSQDRGLTNEKLFF.

The V call is TRBV24-1, the J call TRBJ1-2; D not resolved. The CDR3 covers 13 residues. The V end was cut by 4 bases, the J end by 5 bases, with 10 bases between. Germline V gives CDR1 KGHDR, CDR2 SFDVKD. CDR3 in DNA: TGTGCCACCAGTGACAGAAGCAAGTATGGCTACACCTTC. Its protein product is CATSDRSKYGYTF.

The chain combines TRBV7-8 with TRBJ2-7; D is possibly TRBD2 (5 bases). V lost 7 bases and J 0 bases, leaving 10 bases between the germline ends. Germline-derived CDR1 and CDR2 are SGHVS and FQNEAQ. This CDR3 has 13 residues. CDR3 nucleotide sequence: TGTGCCAGCAAGGCGGGCGTCTCCTACGAGCAGTACTTC. Amino acids: CASKAGVSYEQYF.

This clonotype was detected only a few times. The CDR3 bases are TGCGCCAGCAGCTCACAGGGGCCCCCCTACGAGCAGTACTTC. The encoded protein is CASSSQGPPYEQYF. V and J are TRBV5-1 and TRBJ2-7, with TRBD1 identical over 7 bases. Germline CDR1 SGHRS, CDR2 YFSETQ. V gave up 3 bases and J gave up 2 bases; unmatched junction bases: 5. The CDR3 totals 14 residues. Full variable domain (remainder filled in from reference TRBV5-1 and TRBJ2-7): KAGVTQTPRYLIKTRGQQVTLSCSPISGHRSVSWYQQTPGQGLQFLFEYFSETQRNKGNFPGRFSGRQFSNSRSEMNVSTLELGDSALYLCASSSQGPPYEQYFGPGTRLTVT.

Comment on this clonotype: A junction boundary mismatches the germline segment, possibly from a read error. The chain links TRBV10-3 to TRBJ2-7; D might be TRBD2 (6 bases). The length of the CDR3 is 15 residues. Germline values: CDR1 ENHRY, CDR2 SYGVKD. CDR3 nucleotides: TGTGCCAGCAGTTACTCCTCTGCCGGGAGCGGGGAGCAGTACTTC. Its translation: CASSYSSAGSGEQYF.

At least ten counts were recorded for this clonotype. The V call is TRBV9, the J call TRBJ1-6; 9 nucleotides agree with TRBD1. The CDR3 is 14 amino acids. Trimming at V came to 5 bases and at J to 10 bases, leaving 7 bases not matched to a gene. Germline CDR1 and CDR2: SGDLS and YYNGEE. The CDR3 reads CASSDGQGISPLHF. The CDR3 DNA follows: TGTGCCAGCAGTGATGGACAGGGGATCTCACCCCTCCACTTT.

This clonotype occurred a few times. J is TRBJ2-6 and V is TRBV13; D perhaps matches TRBD1 (6 bases). In germline, CDR1 is PRHDT, CDR2 FYEKMQ (reference sequence). The CDR3 is 15 residues long. V lost 4 bases, J lost 4 bases, and 11 bases lay in between. CDR3 coding DNA: TGTGCCAGCAGCTATAACAGGGCAGGGGCCAACGTCCTGACTTTC. It is translated as CASSYNRAGANVLTF.

This rearrangement joins TRBV29-1 to TRBJ1-1; 8 nucleotides line up with TRBD1. CDR1 and CDR2 (germline): SQVTM, ANQGSEA. The CDR3 has 13 amino acids. After removal of 3 bases from V and 4 bases from J, the junction contained 4 bases not matched to a gene. CDR3 nucleotide sequence: TGCAGCGTTGATGGACAGGGAGGCACTGAAGCTTTCTTT. It is translated as CSVDGQGGTEAFF.